This entry lists 31 T cell receptor beta chains sequenced from one sample in a study of cytomegalovirus exposure and HLA in healthy donors. The PCR employed 60 Vbeta primers together with 13 Jbeta primers. Sequencing used immunoSEQ multiplex PCR; TCRdb keeps in-frame clones, though not all of them. This sample carries roughly 50,000 clones, with about 25% going to the ten biggest clones. Material: PBMCs. The receptors were gathered from a middle-aged man in good health and CMV-seropositive.

V gene TRBV6-5 combines with J gene TRBJ1-2; 8 positions agree with TRBD1. The V gene end was trimmed by 2 bases and the J gene end by 10 bases; junction bases not matched to a gene: 6. Per germline, CDR1 MNHEY and CDR2 SVGAGI. This CDR3 contains 13 residues. CDR3 in DNA: TGTGCCAGCAGTTACCCTGGGACAGGACTCTACACCTTC. This codes for CASSYPGTGLYTF.

CDR3 residues: CASSRDRGYEQYF. DNA of the CDR3: TGTGCCAGCAGCCGGGACAGGGGCTACGAGCAGTACTTC. The V gene is TRBV2, the J gene TRBJ2-5; 10 bases align to TRBD1. The J call may be in error: the DNA end matches TRBJ2-7 better. This CDR3 comprises 13 residues. Germline V lookup: CDR1 SNHLY, CDR2 FYNNEI.

V and J are TRBV6-5 and TRBJ2-7; D might be TRBD2 (5 bases). The CDR3 contains 14 residues. Germline values: CDR1 MNHEY, CDR2 SVGAGI. Trimming cost V 5 bases and J 5 bases, with 16 bases left between them. The CDR3 here is CASSLLLGDHEQYF. CDR3 DNA sequence: TGTGCCAGCAGTCTCCTTTTGGGAGACCACGAGCAGTACTTC.

The chain links TRBV28 to TRBJ1-2; D call uncertain. With 9 bases removed from V and 4 bases from J, the gap between germline ends came to 9 bases. The CDR3 contains 11 residues. CDR1 is MDHEN, CDR2 SYDVKM, per germline. CDR3 coding DNA: TGTGCCAGTCACAGTAGCTATGGCTACACCTTC. Amino acid sequence: CASHSSYGYTF.

This rearrangement joins TRBV7-9 to TRBJ2-5; D uncertain. This CDR3 contains 11 residues. The germline V and J ends were trimmed by 8 bases and 5 bases, with 9 bases remaining between them. Germline lookup yields CDR1 SEHNR and CDR2 FQNEAQ (reference sequence). The CDR3, as DNA: TGTGCCAGCTCCCCCGGGGAGACCCAGTACTTC. Protein product: CASSPGETQYF.

V and J are TRBV4-3 and TRBJ1-1; no reliable D call. The CDR3 is made up of 14 amino acids. V was cut by 0 bases and J by 4 bases, with 9 bases left in between. The V gene's germline CDR1 is LGHNA and CDR2 YSLEER. Here the CDR3 DNA reads TGCGCCAGCAGCCAAGATTTGGGGAGCACTGAAGCTTTCTTT. This sequence encodes CASSQDLGSTEAFF.

The chain joins TRBV6-1 to TRBJ2-7; 9 bases map to TRBD1. CDR1 is MNHNS, CDR2 SASEGT, per germline. V trimming: 4 bases; J trimming: 3 bases; junction bases outside the gene matches: 4. This CDR3 has 14 amino acids. For the CDR3, the DNA is TGTGCCAGCAGTGGACCGGGACAGGGCTACGAGCAGTACTTC. This encodes CASSGPGQGYEQYF.

Measured by frequency, this clone is medium-sized. The germline gene is not matched at one end of the junction; a read error may be the cause. Other DNA variants within this sample encode the same CDR3. The V and J genes are TRBV28 and TRBJ1-5, with D possibly matching TRBD1 (6 bases). The CDR3 has 15 residues. CDR1 and CDR2 (germline): MDHEN, SYDVKM. In nucleotides, the CDR3 is TGCGCCAGCAGTGGGGGAGGGGGGCCTTTACAGCCCCAGCATTTT. Encoded protein: CASSGGGGPLQPQHF.

The V and J genes are TRBV9 and TRBJ2-3; 7 bases are shared with TRBD2. The CDR3 has 16 residues. V was clipped by 4 bases and J by 3 bases; unmatched bases: 11. Germline CDR1 SGDLS, CDR2 YYNGEE. The CDR3 region has the DNA TGTGCCAGCAGCTCCCGGGGTGCGGGAGCGACAGATACGCAGTATTTT. As protein: CASSSRGAGATDTQYF.

This chain joins TRBV10-3 and TRBJ1-3; D possibly corresponds to TRBD1 (5 bases). Looked up from germline, CDR1 is ENHRY and CDR2 is SYGVKD. Trimming took off 2 bases at V and 0 bases at J, with 11 bases between the two ends. The CDR3 sequence is 16 residues long. CDR3 nucleotides: TGTGCCATCAGTGAGGGGGGGAGCGTCTCTGGAAACACCATATATTTT. Translating it yields CAISEGGSVSGNTIYF.

CDR3 bases: TGTGCCAGCAGTTTGGGACAGACCTACGAGCAGTACTTC. Residues: CASSLGQTYEQYF. This chain uses TRBV27 with TRBJ2-7; 7 bases agree with TRBD1. CDR1 is MNHEY and CDR2 is SMNVEV in the germline V gene (reference sequence). The V and J ends lost 3 bases and 2 bases, in that order; junction bases with no gene match: 1. The CDR3 is 13 residues long.

The CDR3 spells CASSHDSDSVFYTEAFF. The CDR3 coding sequence is TGTGCCAGCAGTCACGACTCGGATAGCGTTTTTTACACTGAAGCTTTCTTT. The V gene is TRBV27, the J gene TRBJ1-1; no firm D call. The germline V gene encodes CDR1 MNHEY and CDR2 SMNVEV (reference sequence). Trimming left V 5 bases short and J 3 bases short, with 22 bases between. The CDR3 loop spans 17 amino acids.

The gene calls are TRBV7-9 and TRBJ2-3; TRBD1 aligns across 9 bases. The CDR3 contains 17 residues. The J segment lost 6 bases and the V segment lost 5 bases, leaving 15 bases of the junction unmatched. The germline V gene has CDR1 SEHNR and CDR2 FQNEAQ (reference sequence). Written as DNA, the CDR3 is TGTGCCAGCAGCGCCCCTTCGAGGGGACAGGGTCGCGATACGCAGTATTTT. Encoded protein: CASSAPSRGQGRDTQYF.

This chain links TRBV19 with TRBJ2-2, with D tentatively TRBD1 (6 bases). V dropped 5 bases and J dropped 2 bases, with 15 bases sitting between them. Per germline, CDR1 LNHDA and CDR2 SQIVND (reference sequence). The CDR3 loop spans 16 amino acids. Written as DNA, the CDR3 is TGTGCCAGTAGTCTCCAGGGGTCAATAAACACCGGGGAGCTGTTTTTT. Translation gives CASSLQGSINTGELFF.

The rearrangement uses TRBV28 and TRBJ2-7; 8 nucleotides match TRBD2. V lost 6 bases, J lost 2 bases, and 9 bases stayed unmatched. Germline assignment: CDR1 MDHEN and CDR2 SYDVKM. This CDR3 has 15 amino acids. The CDR3 DNA reads TGTGCCAGCAGACTCGGGACTAGTGCTACCTACGAGCAGTACTTC. Amino acids: CASRLGTSATYEQYF.

The chain uses TRBV10-3 and TRBJ2-7; 10 nucleotides align to TRBD1. V shed 6 bases, J shed 5 bases, and the junction held 10 bases outside the gene matches. This CDR3 has 15 residues. Germline-derived CDR1 and CDR2 are ENHRY and SYGVKD. CDR3 in amino acids: CAISSMTGGIHEQYF. The CDR3 DNA sequence: TGTGCCATCAGCTCCATGACAGGGGGCATCCACGAGCAGTACTTC.

The chain carries TRBV18 and TRBJ2-5, with D unclear. Germline values: CDR1 KGHSH, CDR2 LQKENI. The ends were cut back, 2 bases at V and 2 bases at J, with 3 bases in the middle. The CDR3 contains 12 residues. The CDR3 is CASSPTQETQYF. As DNA, the CDR3 is TGTGCCAGCTCACCAACTCAAGAGACCCAGTACTTC.

CDR3 in amino acids: CASSPGGQRDGGYTF. CDR3 bases: TGTGCCAGCTCACCCGGCGGACAGAGGGATGGTGGCTACACCTTC. The V and J genes are TRBV18 and TRBJ1-2; D is possibly TRBD1 (6 bases). The V end was cut by 3 bases, the J end by 7 bases, with 18 bases between. Germline V CDR1 and CDR2: KGHSH, LQKENI. This CDR3 comprises 15 residues.

The genes are TRBV6-4 and TRBJ2-3; 10 positions match TRBD2. The CDR3 spans 15 residues. V shed 3 bases, J shed 1 base, and the junction held 1 base outside the gene matches. Germline CDR1 MRHNA, CDR2 SNTAGT. The CDR3 DNA reads as TGTGCCAGCAGTGAAGCGGGGGGGGGCACAGATACGCAGTATTTT. Translation gives CASSEAGGGTDTQYF.

The chain couples TRBV7-3 to TRBJ2-2; 15 nucleotides agree with TRBD2. Per germline, CDR1 SGHTA and CDR2 FQGTGA. The V segment lost 4 bases and the J segment 0 bases; nucleotides outside the gene matches: 6. The CDR3 extends over 19 amino acids. The CDR3: CASSSTGLAGGPNTGELFF. CDR3 coding DNA: TGTGCCAGCAGCTCAACCGGACTAGCGGGAGGGCCGAACACCGGGGAGCTGTTTTTT.

The chain employs TRBV18 and TRBJ2-3; 8 bases align to TRBD2. The CDR3 runs 19 residues. CDR1 is KGHSH and CDR2 is LQKENI in the germline V gene. V shed 6 bases and J 4 bases; nucleotides not matched to a gene: 21. CDR3 protein: CASSQLGAGGLALSDTQYF. The CDR3 bases are TGTGCCAGCTCGCAGCTCGGCGCGGGGGGATTGGCTTTATCAGATACGCAGTATTTT.

The rearrangement uses TRBV9 and TRBJ2-5, with D perhaps matching TRBD1 (7 bases). This CDR3 contains 14 residues. The germline V gene encodes CDR1 SGDLS and CDR2 YYNGEE. Trimming cost V 0 bases and J 5 bases, with 11 bases left between them. As DNA, the CDR3 is TGTGCCAGCAGCGTAGTAGCAGGGGGGGAGACCCAGTACTTC. Translating it yields CASSVVAGGETQYF.

The chain uses TRBV7-9 and TRBJ2-5; the D gene is possibly TRBD1 (5 bases). TRBJ2-7 explains the end of the DNA better; the J call may be wrong. Per the germline V gene, CDR1 is SEHNR and CDR2 is FQNEAQ (reference sequence). The CDR3 spans 13 residues. The CDR3 protein is CASSTVRDYEQYF. Written as DNA, the CDR3 is TGTGCCAGCAGCACCGTCAGGGACTACGAGCAGTACTTC.

The CDR3 region has the DNA TGTGCCACCTCCCCCGGTGACTATGGCTACACCTTC. It specifies CATSPGDYGYTF. The V and J genes are TRBV2 and TRBJ1-2; no firm D call. Germline assignment: CDR1 SNHLY and CDR2 FYNNEI. Trimming cost V 10 bases and J 3 bases, with 12 bases left between them. The CDR3 loop spans 12 amino acids.

The V call is TRBV7-9, the J call TRBJ2-5; TRBD1 is a possible D gene (6 bases). There are 15 residues in the CDR3. V was cut by 2 bases and J by 2 bases, with 12 bases left in between. CDR1 and CDR2 from the germline V gene are SEHNR and FQNEAQ (reference sequence). CDR3 sequence: CASSLLGQPQETQYF. CDR3 DNA sequence: TGTGCCAGCAGCTTACTCGGACAGCCTCAAGAGACCCAGTACTTC.

A remark on this clone: Other DNA sequences in the sample encode the same CDR3. V and J are TRBV5-1 and TRBJ2-3; 9 bases line up with TRBD1. CDR1 and CDR2 (germline): SGHRS, YFSETQ. This CDR3 region has 14 residues. With V trimmed by 4 bases and J by 6 bases, 6 bases remained unmatched. The DNA for the CDR3 is TGCGCCAGCAGCCCGCCAGGGACAGGGGATACGCAGTATTTT. This translates into CASSPPGTGDTQYF.

The gene calls are TRBV19 and TRBJ2-2; 7 positions match TRBD2. Per the germline V gene, CDR1 is LNHDA and CDR2 is SQIVND (reference sequence). V was pared by 5 bases and J by 0 bases, with 6 bases of the junction left unmatched. The CDR3 sequence is 16 residues long. The CDR3 DNA reads TGTGCCAGTAGTGTATTCCGGGGGGCGAACACCGGGGAGCTGTTTTTT. This encodes CASSVFRGANTGELFF.

V gene TRBV18 combines with J gene TRBJ1-1; TRBD1 matches at 10 bases. Germline assignment: CDR1 KGHSH and CDR2 LQKENI. V was clipped by 6 bases and J by 2 bases; unmatched bases: 3. CDR3 length: 14 residues. The CDR3, as DNA: TGTGCCAGCTCCTGGGACAGGGGAAACACTGAAGCTTTCTTT. This encodes CASSWDRGNTEAFF. Complete variable domain (other parts from reference TRBV18 and TRBJ1-1): NAGVMQNPRHLVRRRGQEARLRCSPMKGHSHVYWYRQLPEEGLKFMVYLQKENIIDESGMPKERFSAEFPKEGPSILRIQQVVRGDSAAYFCASSWDRGNTEAFFGQGTRLTVV.

This chain joins TRBV11-2 and TRBJ1-1; 10 bases are a match to TRBD1. Germline CDR1 reads SGHAT; CDR2 reads FQNNGV. The CDR3 is 13 amino acids. J lost 11 bases, V lost 5 bases, and 8 bases had no gene match. CDR3 region: CASSRDRGFVAFF. The CDR3 DNA follows: TGTGCCAGCAGCCGGGACAGGGGTTTTGTCGCTTTCTTT.

This chain uses TRBV18 with TRBJ1-6; D not resolved. Germline assignment: CDR1 KGHSH and CDR2 LQKENI. CDR3 length: 14 residues. V shed 2 bases and J shed 7 bases, with 9 bases lying between them. This CDR3 is CASSPRGPNSPLHF. The CDR3 DNA reads as TGTGCCAGCTCACCAAGAGGGCCCAATTCACCCCTCCACTTT.

V usage is TRBV5-1 and J usage is TRBJ2-6; TRBD1 might be the D (5 bases). This CDR3 is built from 14 residues. Germline assignment: CDR1 SGHRS and CDR2 YFSETQ. V was pared by 9 bases and J by 4 bases, with 14 bases between. CDR3 residues: CATSQGGGANVLTF. For the CDR3, the DNA is TGCGCCACCTCCCAGGGTGGCGGGGCCAACGTCCTGACTTTC.